This TCR beta chain stems from a study of T cells in tuberculosis. General study points: Using the GMM-specific repertoire gave about 90% accuracy versus around 70% with motifs.

The CDR3 is 13 residues long. Trimming pared 6 bases from V and 6 bases from J, leaving 14 bases between. CDR1 MDHEN and CDR2 SYDVKM come from the germline V gene. About this clone itself: Its antigen remains unknown.

TCRdb's copy holds only in-frame clones and misses some; the assay was immunoSEQ multiplex PCR. The sample carries more than 20,000 clones, roughly nine tenths recorded once. This rearrangement joins TRBV28 to TRBJ2-5; no reliable D call. Sequenced: PBMCs. The TCR sequence derives from a donor between 10 and 29 years old with latent tuberculosis or without tuberculosis infection. The CDR3: CASSPRVRKTQYF. The CDR3 DNA is TGTGCCAGCAGCCCTCGGGTCCGGAAGACCCAGTACTTC.